A single sample gave rise to the 24 T cell receptor beta chains below, sequenced in a study of cytomegalovirus exposure and HLA in healthy donors. PCR employed 60 Vbeta and 13 Jbeta primers. Generated by immunoSEQ multiplex PCR, the TCRdb table keeps only in-frame clones and is missing some. The table has over 50,000 clones, about 76% seen once. Sequenced: PBMCs. The receptors here all came from a female donor in good health and CMV-seronegative.

This chain uses TRBV10-3 with TRBJ2-5; D is unclear. V was pared by 8 bases and J by 1 base, with 8 bases between. The CDR3 has 12 residues. Germline CDR1 and CDR2: ENHRY and SYGVKD. This CDR3 reads CAISDFQETQYF. CDR3 bases: TGTGCCATCTCCGACTTCCAAGAGACCCAGTACTTC.

By share, this clone counts as medium-sized. The rearrangement uses TRBV4-3 and TRBJ2-7; 8 positions agree with TRBD2. Per the germline V gene, CDR1 is LGHNA and CDR2 is YSLEER. J lost 5 bases, V lost 1 base, and 4 bases had no gene match. The CDR3 loop spans 14 amino acids. This CDR3 reads CASSQVREVNEQYF. CDR3 coding DNA: TGCGCCAGCAGCCAAGTGCGGGAGGTGAACGAGCAGTACTTC.

This clone was detected a few times. This chain uses TRBV7-9 with TRBJ1-5; TRBD1 matches at 7 bases. After removal of 5 bases from V and 7 bases from J, the junction contained 8 bases not matched to a gene. Germline assignment: CDR1 SEHNR and CDR2 FQNEAQ (reference sequence). The CDR3 covers 14 residues. This CDR3 is CASSPSTGVQPQHF. CDR3 in DNA: TGTGCCAGCAGCCCTTCCACAGGGGTCCAGCCCCAGCATTTT.

This sequence joins TRBV6-5 and TRBJ1-2; no reliable D call. Germline assignment: CDR1 MNHEY and CDR2 SVGAGI. V was clipped by 5 bases and J by 8 bases, with 12 bases between them. This CDR3 is built from 12 residues. In DNA, the CDR3 is TGTGCCAGCAGTCTGGGGAGGACGGGCTACACCTTC. Translation gives CASSLGRTGYTF.

This clone was counted only a few times. The V gene is TRBV18, the J gene TRBJ1-2; TRBD1 is a possible D gene (6 bases). Germline CDR1 and CDR2: KGHSH and LQKENI. The CDR3 is 12 residues long. Trimming stripped 3 bases from V and 8 bases from J, with 10 bases between. The CDR3 protein is CASSPGQRGYTF. The CDR3 coding sequence is TGTGCCAGCTCACCCGGACAGAGGGGCTACACCTTC.

The genes are TRBV7-3 and TRBJ2-5; D remains ambiguous. V was trimmed by 2 bases and J by 4 bases, leaving 8 bases between them. CDR1 and CDR2 from the germline V gene are SGHTA and FQGTGA. CDR3 size: 13 residues. The CDR3 DNA reads TGTGCCAGCAGCTTAGGTCCCGGAGAGACCCAGTACTTC. Protein sequence: CASSLGPGETQYF.

This clone was seen just once. The V gene is TRBV30, the J gene TRBJ1-2, with 8 bases that match TRBD1. Per the germline V gene, CDR1 is GTSNPN and CDR2 is SVGIG (reference sequence). This CDR3 comprises 11 residues. Germline trimming cut 7 bases from V and 8 bases from J; bases unmatched to any gene: 6. The CDR3 sequence is CASSTGVGYTF. CDR3 sequence (DNA): TGTGCCTCCTCGACAGGGGTCGGCTACACCTTC.

The table lists this clone with a few counts. The rearrangement uses TRBV28 and TRBJ2-7, with TRBD2 identical over 7 bases. With 3 bases clipped from V and 2 bases from J, the junction kept 16 bases outside the gene matches. Germline CDR1 is MDHEN and CDR2 is SYDVKM. The CDR3 extends over 18 amino acids. The CDR3 bases are TGTGCCAGCAGTTTTGGAATTCGGCTAGCGGTACTTCCCTACGAGCAGTACTTC. It translates to CASSFGIRLAVLPYEQYF.

The chain has TRBV9 and TRBJ2-3, with D perhaps TRBD2 (6 bases). Trimming cost V 0 bases and J 0 bases, with 11 bases left between them. CDR3 length: 16 amino acids. The germline gives CDR1 SGDLS, CDR2 YYNGEE. CDR3 protein: CASSVEGEDSTDTQYF. In DNA, the CDR3 is TGTGCCAGCAGCGTAGAAGGGGAGGATAGCACAGATACGCAGTATTTT.

The V gene is TRBV6-6, the J gene TRBJ2-1, with 10 bases matching TRBD2. Per germline, CDR1 MNHNY and CDR2 SVGAGI (reference sequence). J gave up 11 bases and V 5 bases, and 3 bases lay outside the gene matches. CDR3 size: 12 residues. DNA for the CDR3: TGTGCCAGCAGTGGACTAGCGGAGAAGCAGTTCTTC. It is translated as CASSGLAEKQFF.

The gene calls are TRBV9 and TRBJ1-4; 11 nucleotides agree with TRBD1. The CDR3 totals 18 residues. J gave up 4 bases and V 0 bases, and 8 bases lay outside the gene matches. Germline V CDR1 and CDR2: SGDLS, YYNGEE. This CDR3 reads CASSVGRTGGLLNEKLFF. The CDR3 region has the DNA TGTGCCAGCAGCGTAGGAAGGACAGGGGGCTTACTTAATGAAAAACTGTTTTTT.

J is TRBJ1-2 and V is TRBV6-6; perhaps TRBD1 as D (6 bases). This CDR3 is 14 amino acids long. CDR1 is MNHNY, CDR2 SVGAGI, per germline (reference sequence). V was trimmed by 8 bases and J by 1 base, leaving 14 bases between them. In DNA, the CDR3 is TGTGCCAGCCGTCCTGGACAGAATAACTATGGCTACACCTTC. Translation: CASRPGQNNYGYTF.

Remarks on this clone: Sequence at one end of the junction differs from germline and may be a read error. V usage is TRBV7-7 and J usage is TRBJ2-5, with 7 bases fitting TRBD2. Germline V lookup: CDR1 SSHAT, CDR2 FNYEAQ (reference sequence). This CDR3 has 15 amino acids. The CDR3: CASTHSPRGGETQYF. In nucleotides, the CDR3 is TGTGCTAGCACCCACTCACCGCGCGGGGGAGAGACCCAGTACTTC.

This rearrangement joins TRBV30 to TRBJ2-3, with D perhaps matching TRBD1 (6 bases). Germline V CDR1 and CDR2: GTSNPN, SVGIG (reference sequence). This CDR3 comprises 14 residues. Trimming took off 0 bases at V and 6 bases at J, with 13 bases between the two ends. CDR3 sequence: CAWSVRQGWDTQYF. The CDR3 DNA reads as TGTGCCTGGAGTGTACGTCAGGGGTGGGATACGCAGTATTTT.

The chain has TRBV5-6 and TRBJ2-7; D may be TRBD1 (6 bases). Germline values: CDR1 SGHDT, CDR2 YYEEEE. The CDR3 runs to 14 residues. V dropped 4 bases and J dropped 6 bases, with 17 bases sitting between them. The CDR3 here is CASSPAGTFGEQYF. CDR3 bases: TGTGCCAGCAGCCCCGCCGGGACATTCGGCGAGCAGTACTTC.

The V call is TRBV5-6, the J call TRBJ2-3; TRBD2 is a possible D gene (5 bases). Germline lookup yields CDR1 SGHDT and CDR2 YYEEEE. Trimming pared 2 bases from V and 8 bases from J, leaving 12 bases between. The CDR3 sequence is 13 residues long. This CDR3 is CASSFFTGFTQYF. The CDR3 nucleotides read TGTGCCAGCAGCTTCTTTACGGGATTTACGCAGTATTTT.

The chain couples TRBV19 to TRBJ1-5; 12 positions agree with TRBD1. V was pared by 6 bases and J by 0 bases, with 6 bases of the junction left unmatched. The CDR3 covers 17 residues. Germline CDR1 reads LNHDA; CDR2 reads SQIVND (reference sequence). CDR3: CASSKGQGADSNQPQHF. The CDR3 region has the DNA TGTGCCAGTAGCAAGGGACAGGGGGCCGATAGCAATCAGCCCCAGCATTTT.

The gene calls are TRBV7-9 and TRBJ1-5; perhaps TRBD1 as D (6 bases). Germline V gives CDR1 SEHNR, CDR2 FQNEAQ (reference sequence). The CDR3 is 15 residues long. Trimming left V 2 bases short and J 0 bases short, with 8 bases between. CDR3 DNA: TGTGCCAGCAGCTTACAGGGGTTTAGCAATCAGCCCCAGCATTTT. Translating it yields CASSLQGFSNQPQHF.

J is TRBJ2-3 and V is TRBV7-9, with 9 bases lining up with TRBD2. CDR3 size: 17 residues. The junction had 10 bases not matched to a gene; V was cut back by 1 base and J by 5 bases. Looked up from germline, CDR1 is SEHNR and CDR2 is FQNEAQ (reference sequence). CDR3 sequence (DNA): TGTGCCAGCAGCTTAGACTTGGGCGGGGGGGGAGGAGATACGCAGTATTTT. Its translation is CASSLDLGGGGGDTQYF. Variable domain in full (rest from reference TRBV7-9 and TRBJ2-3): DTGVSQNPRHKITKRGQNVTFRCDPISEHNRLYWYRQTLGQGPEFLTYFQNEAQLEKSRLLSDRFSAERPKGSFSTLEIQRTEQGDSAMYLCASSLDLGGGGGDTQYFGPGTRLTVL.

The chain has TRBV5-1 and TRBJ1-4; 9 bases line up with TRBD1. CDR1 is SGHRS, CDR2 YFSETQ, per germline. CDR3 length: 14 amino acids. The ends lost 4 bases at V and 8 bases at J; junction bases unmatched: 6. CDR3 sequence (DNA): TGCGCCAGCAGCCCGGGACAGGGAAACGAAAAACTGTTTTTT. Translation: CASSPGQGNEKLFF.

The chain combines TRBV30 with TRBJ1-2, with a possible D match to TRBD1 (6 bases). Germline V gene data show CDR1 as GTSNPN and CDR2 as SVGIG (reference sequence). The CDR3 length is 14 residues. V was trimmed by 0 bases and J by 6 bases, leaving 14 bases between them. DNA of the CDR3: TGTGCCTGGAGTGTACTCGTACAGGGAAATGGCTACACCTTC. Protein: CAWSVLVQGNGYTF.

The chain links TRBV6-4 to TRBJ2-1; weak D call: TRBD2 (5 bases). Germline V CDR1 and CDR2: MRHNA, SNTAGT. The CDR3 totals 16 residues. Trimming took off 4 bases at V and 7 bases at J, with 20 bases between the two ends. The CDR3, as DNA: TGTGCCAGCAGTGCTAGCAGGATGGTGGTTTCAAATGAGCAGTTCTTC. It is translated as CASSASRMVVSNEQFF.

V is TRBV6-5 and J is TRBJ1-6; D ambiguous. This CDR3 is built from 12 residues. The V end was cut by 2 bases, the J end by 10 bases, with 6 bases between. Germline assignment: CDR1 MNHEY and CDR2 SVGAGI. The CDR3 coding sequence is TGTGCCAGCAGTTACGTCAGGTCACCCCTCCACTTT. As protein: CASSYVRSPLHF.

The V and J genes are TRBV5-1 and TRBJ1-1; D is uncertain. CDR1 and CDR2 (germline): SGHRS, YFSETQ. V was shortened by 5 bases and J by 6 bases, with 14 bases between the two germline ends. The CDR3 is 13 residues long. The CDR3, as DNA: TGCGCCAGCAGACTTAGTGGGCACCCTGAAGCTTTCTTT. Amino acids: CASRLSGHPEAFF.